This TCR beta chain was obtained from a study of shared clonotypes between healthy human individuals. Some clones are missing from TCRdb's copy, which holds only in-frame ones; the method was immunoSEQ multiplex PCR. The data contain approximately 1,500,000 clones, roughly 97% of them seen just once; the ten biggest clones take up approximately 1.1%. This clone was recorded only once. The target antigen is unknown. Study conclusions and caveats: Expectations were that clonotype sharing among donors would be affected by sequencing depth.

Healthy HIV-negative adults with no recent acute infections or vaccinations were recruited as donors. V was pared by 1 base and J by 3 bases, with 9 bases between. Looked up from germline, CDR1 is SSHAT and CDR2 is FNYEAQ (reference sequence). This CDR3 has 14 residues. The sequence derives from a man aged 25 to 45 in good health. J is TRBJ1-1 and V is TRBV7-7; possibly TRBD1 for D (5 bases). Sequenced sample: naive CD4+ T cells sorted from blood. Subset here: CD45RA+ positively selected. The CDR3 nucleotides are TGTGCCAGCAGCTTAGGGGGCTGGGACACTGAAGCTTTCTTT. It yields the protein CASSLGGWDTEAFF.